This T cell receptor beta chain emerged from a study of T cell repertoires in cytomegalovirus infection. Study-wide context: Matching HLA type, along with CMV infection, was indicated by public TCR beta signatures. Study outcomes and limitations: The ex vivo response was dominated by HLA-C-restricted CMV-specific TCR beta clonotypes.

Many counts were recorded for this clonotype. Its specificity is not known. The V gene's germline CDR1 is SGHVS and CDR2 FNYEAQ. After removal of 4 bases from V and 5 bases from J, the junction contained 6 bases not matched to a gene. The CDR3 runs 14 residues. Using its own MiXCR run on the reads, TCRdb lists one record per CDR3 protein. This table holds 310,000 or so distinct CDR3 sequences, 8% to 10% found once. Sequencing was performed on PBMCs. This clonotype was sampled from a human donor in good health (CMV status not recorded). Some clones in this sample may be carry-over from other donors' samples. V and J are TRBV7-6 and TRBJ2-5; TRBD2 agrees at 8 bases. CDR3 loop: CASSYSPGGETQYF. The CDR3 DNA reads TGTGCCAGCAGCTATAGTCCGGGGGGGGAGACCCAGTACTTC.